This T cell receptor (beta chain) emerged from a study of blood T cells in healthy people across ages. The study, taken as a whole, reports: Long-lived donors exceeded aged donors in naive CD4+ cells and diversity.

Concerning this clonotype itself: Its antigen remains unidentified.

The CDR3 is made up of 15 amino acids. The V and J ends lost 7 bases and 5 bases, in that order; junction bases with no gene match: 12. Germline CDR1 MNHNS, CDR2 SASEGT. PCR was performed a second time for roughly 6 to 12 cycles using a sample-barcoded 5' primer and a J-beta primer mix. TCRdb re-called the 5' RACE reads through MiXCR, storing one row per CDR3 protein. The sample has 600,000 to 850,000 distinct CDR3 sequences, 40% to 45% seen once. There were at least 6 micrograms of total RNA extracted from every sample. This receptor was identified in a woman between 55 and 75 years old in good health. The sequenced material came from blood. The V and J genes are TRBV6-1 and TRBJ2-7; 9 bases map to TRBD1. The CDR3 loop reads CASKAGRDRDDEQYF. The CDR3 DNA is TGTGCCAGCAAGGCTGGGCGGGACAGGGACGACGAGCAGTACTTC.